This TCR beta chain was sequenced in a study of long-term antiretroviral therapy in people with HIV. Study-level information: Collection dates of the earliest samples fall about a decade before the 2015 immediate-ART recommendation.

Whole-study results and caveats: For ART adherence, viral resistance and therapy changes, no data were available. In the period from the mid-2000s to the late 2010s, blood was collected, possibly under older ART regimens. Relative to transplant donor controls, diversity remained lower despite increasing after ART.

As for this clone: Its target is unknown.

Researchers ran immunoSEQ v3.0 at survey level. The repertoire was sequenced with immunoSEQ multiplex PCR; TCRdb's copy has only in-frame clones and lacks some. The sample carries about 35,000 clones, approximately 94% recorded once. CDR1 and CDR2 from the germline V gene are SEHNR and FQNEAQ (reference sequence). The CDR3 sequence is 14 residues long. V gave up 5 bases and J gave up 2 bases, with 13 bases separating them. Sample: unsorted PBMCs, taken 4.1 years after starting antiretroviral therapy. The chain carries TRBV7-9 and TRBJ2-7; D unresolved. This TCR came from a woman in her fifties or sixties with HIV. CDR3 sequence (DNA): TGTGCCAGCAGCCCCGTGACGGTGGCCTACGAGCAGTACTTC. It translates to CASSPVTVAYEQYF.